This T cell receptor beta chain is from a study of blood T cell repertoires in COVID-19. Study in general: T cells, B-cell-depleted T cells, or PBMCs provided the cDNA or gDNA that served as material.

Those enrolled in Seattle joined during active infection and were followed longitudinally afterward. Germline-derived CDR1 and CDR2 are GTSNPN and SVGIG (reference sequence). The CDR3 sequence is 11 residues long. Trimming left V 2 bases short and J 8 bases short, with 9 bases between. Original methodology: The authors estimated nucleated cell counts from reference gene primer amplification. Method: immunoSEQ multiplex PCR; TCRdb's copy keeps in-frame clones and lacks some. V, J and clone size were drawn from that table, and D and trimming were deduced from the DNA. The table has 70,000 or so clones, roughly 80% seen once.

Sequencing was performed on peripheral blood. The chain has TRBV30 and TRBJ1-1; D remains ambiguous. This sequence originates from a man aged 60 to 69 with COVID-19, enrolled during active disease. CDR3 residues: CAWSPGSEAFF. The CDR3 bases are TGTGCCTGGAGTCCCGGGTCCGAAGCTTTCTTT.